Below, 28 T cell receptor beta chains from the same sample are listed, as sequenced in a study of shared clonotypes between healthy human individuals. Using immunoSEQ multiplex PCR, the repertoire was profiled, and TCRdb retains in-frame clones only, with some absent. Of under 1,900,000 clones in the sample, approximately 98.5% were seen once. The material sequenced was naive CD4+ T cells sorted from blood. Subset defined: CD45RA+ positively selected. Source of these receptors: a young man in good health.

The chain carries TRBV28 and TRBJ2-7, with TRBD2 matching over 7 bases. In germline, CDR1 is MDHEN, CDR2 SYDVKM. The V gene end was trimmed by 3 bases and the J gene end by 2 bases; junction bases not matched to a gene: 4. The CDR3 extends over 14 amino acids. In DNA, the CDR3 is TGTGCCAGCAGTTTGACTAGCACGACCTACGAGCAGTACTTC. It translates to CASSLTSTTYEQYF.

Concerning this clone: Other nucleotide sequences in the sample specify the same CDR3. V usage is TRBV2 and J usage is TRBJ1-5; no clear D gene. Germline CDR1 and CDR2: SNHLY and FYNNEI. The length of the CDR3 is 13 residues. The V end was cut by 5 bases, the J end by 0 bases, with 5 bases between. The CDR3 here is CASSSDSNQPQHF. CDR3 DNA: TGTGCCAGCAGTTCGGATAGCAATCAGCCCCAGCATTTT.

This clone was observed once. This chain links TRBV5-1 with TRBJ2-5; 9 bases are a match to TRBD1. From germline, CDR1 is SGHRS and CDR2 YFSETQ. Trimming took 0 bases from V and 0 from J; bases not matched to a gene: 6. The CDR3 consists of 17 residues. This CDR3 is CASSLVSGQGYQETQYF. In DNA form, the CDR3 reads TGCGCCAGCAGCTTGGTCTCCGGACAGGGGTACCAAGAGACCCAGTACTTC.

In its sample, this clone was seen once. V is TRBV29-1 and J is TRBJ2-5; D is possibly TRBD1 or TRBD2 (5 bases each). The V and J ends lost 3 bases and 7 bases respectively, with 18 bases between them. Germline CDR1 SQVTM, CDR2 ANQGSEA. The CDR3 has 14 residues. The CDR3 protein is CSVEAGRVVWTQYF. The CDR3 nucleotides are TGCAGCGTTGAGGCGGGCAGGGTGGTGTGGACCCAGTACTTC.

The chain joins TRBV7-2 to TRBJ1-2, with D perhaps matching TRBD1 (5 bases). The V and J ends lost 6 bases and 5 bases respectively, with 22 bases between them. This CDR3 contains 16 residues. CDR1 and CDR2 (germline): SGHTA, FQGNSA. The CDR3 protein is CASSRGPTESIYGYTF. Here the CDR3 DNA reads TGTGCCAGCAGTAGAGGCCCGACAGAATCGATTTATGGCTACACCTTC.

A note on this clone: The same CDR3 also results from other DNA sequences found in this sample. The chain carries TRBV6-1 and TRBJ1-5, with D perhaps matching TRBD1 (5 bases). The length of the CDR3 is 15 residues. Per germline, CDR1 MNHNS and CDR2 SASEGT. Trimming took 2 bases from V and 0 from J, leaving 8 bases between them. CDR3 DNA: TGTGCCAGCAGTGAACAGGGTGTTAGCAATCAGCCCCAGCATTTT. As protein: CASSEQGVSNQPQHF.

As concerns this clone: The same CDR3 arises from other DNA sequences in this sample as well. The chain couples TRBV7-9 to TRBJ1-5; 7 bases are a match to TRBD1. J was trimmed by 4 bases and V by 1 base; bases with no gene match: 4. This CDR3 contains 15 residues. Germline assignment: CDR1 SEHNR and CDR2 FQNEAQ (reference sequence). CDR3 nucleotide sequence: TGTGCCAGCAGCTTAGGACAGGGACTTAATCAGCCCCAGCATTTT. Protein sequence: CASSLGQGLNQPQHF. Complete variable domain (other parts from reference TRBV7-9 and TRBJ1-5): DTGVSQNPRHKITKRGQNVTFRCDPISEHNRLYWYRQTLGQGPEFLTYFQNEAQLEKSRLLSDRFSAERPKGSFSTLEIQRTEQGDSAMYLCASSLGQGLNQPQHFGDGTRLSIL.

This chain links TRBV4-3 with TRBJ1-2, with D possibly matching TRBD1 (6 bases). The CDR3 has 19 amino acids. Per the germline V gene, CDR1 is LGHNA and CDR2 is YSLEER. V was cut by 4 bases and J by 4 bases, with 28 bases left in between. CDR3 sequence reads: CASSPRTLDSTPGGYGYTF. Here the CDR3 DNA reads TGCGCCAGCAGCCCGAGGACGTTGGACAGTACCCCTGGCGGCTATGGCTACACCTTC.

This clone was observed a handful of times. The V gene is TRBV5-1, the J gene TRBJ2-5, with D maybe TRBD1 (6 bases). Deletions cut 2 bases from V and 0 bases from J, with 11 bases between. Germline CDR1 is SGHRS and CDR2 is YFSETQ. The CDR3 spans 15 residues. The CDR3 nucleotides are TGCGCCAGCAGCTTCTTGACAGGACACCAAGAGACCCAGTACTTC. Translated, it gives CASSFLTGHQETQYF.

Comment on this clone: Other nucleotide sequences in the sample specify the same CDR3. This chain links TRBV5-1 with TRBJ1-1; perhaps TRBD1 as D (5 bases). This CDR3 spans 12 amino acids. V shed 1 base and J shed 6 bases, with 7 bases lying between them. From germline, CDR1 is SGHRS and CDR2 YFSETQ. The DNA for the CDR3 is TGCGCCAGCAGCTTGAGGGGTGCTGAAGCTTTCTTT. As protein: CASSLRGAEAFF. The variable domain in full, completed from reference TRBV5-1 and TRBJ1-1, reads KAGVTQTPRYLIKTRGQQVTLSCSPISGHRSVSWYQQTPGQGLQFLFEYFSETQRNKGNFPGRFSGRQFSNSRSEMNVSTLELGDSALYLCASSLRGAEAFFGQGTRLTVV.

The chain joins TRBV2 to TRBJ2-3; TRBD2 matches 13 bases. V was pared by 6 bases and J by 1 base, with 10 bases of the junction left unmatched. The CDR3 is made up of 18 amino acids. Germline V CDR1 and CDR2: SNHLY, FYNNEI. CDR3 in DNA: TGTGCCAGCAGCGGACTAGCGGGAGCTGTATTTCGCACAGATACGCAGTATTTT. Encoded protein: CASSGLAGAVFRTDTQYF.

The chain has TRBV29-1 and TRBJ1-5; 7 bases map to TRBD1. Unmatched junction bases numbered 7, after V lost 6 bases and J lost 5 bases. Germline V gene lookup returns CDR1 SQVTM and CDR2 ANQGSEA. The CDR3 totals 13 residues. The CDR3 is CSVARDRDQPQHF. CDR3 DNA sequence: TGCAGCGTCGCCCGGGACAGAGATCAGCCCCAGCATTTT.

CDR3 bases: TGTGCCAGCAGCTTGGTAAGGGGTGGGACTGAAGCTTTCTTT. Its protein product is CASSLVRGGTEAFF. The genes are TRBV5-8 and TRBJ1-1; TRBD1 might be the D (5 bases). Trimming left V 0 bases short and J 5 bases short, with 11 bases between. From germline, CDR1 is SGHTS and CDR2 YDEGEE. CDR3 length: 14 residues.

In its sample, this clone was seen once. The germline gene is not matched at one end of the junction; a read error may be the cause. The rearrangement joins TRBV27 to TRBJ2-7; D assignment may be TRBD1 or TRBD2 (6 bases each). Germline lookup yields CDR1 MNHEY and CDR2 SMNVEV (reference sequence). The CDR3 is made up of 13 amino acids. CDR3 region: CASSLKGDSPWNF. CDR3 in DNA: TGTGCCAGCAGTTTAAAGGGGGACTCTCCTTGGAACTTC.

The J gene is TRBJ1-1, the V gene TRBV7-2; 9 positions agree with TRBD1. Germline V lookup: CDR1 SGHTA, CDR2 FQGNSA. V was pared by 1 base and J by 11 bases, with 2 bases of the junction left unmatched. There are 12 residues in the CDR3. DNA of the CDR3: TGTGCCAGCAGCTTAGATGGACAGGGGGCTTTCTTT. It codes for CASSLDGQGAFF.

The chain recombines TRBV27 with TRBJ2-7; unclear D gene. V was pared by 2 bases and J by 1 base, with 15 bases between. Germline V gene lookup returns CDR1 MNHEY and CDR2 SMNVEV (reference sequence). The CDR3 contains 16 residues. In DNA form, the CDR3 reads TGTGCCAGCAGTTTAAGACCCCCTTCTATTTCCTACGAGCAGTACTTC. Translating gives CASSLRPPSISYEQYF.

As concerns this clone: The same CDR3 also results from other DNA sequences found in this sample. CDR3 in amino acids: CASSPSSSYEQYF. The CDR3 nucleotides are TGTGCCAGCAGCCCGAGTAGCTCCTACGAGCAGTACTTC. The V and J genes are TRBV7-9 and TRBJ2-7; D gene uncertain. V shed 5 bases and J shed 0 bases, with 8 bases lying between them. CDR1 and CDR2 (germline): SEHNR, FQNEAQ (reference sequence). The CDR3 extends over 13 amino acids.

The chain is built from TRBV9 and TRBJ2-1; weak D call: TRBD1 (6 bases). Trimming pared 4 bases from V and 3 bases from J, leaving 17 bases between. The V gene's germline CDR1 is SGDLS and CDR2 YYNGEE. CDR3 length: 16 amino acids. The CDR3, as DNA: TGTGCCAGCAGCCCAATCGTGGGGGCTAACTACAATGAGCAGTTCTTC. Its protein product is CASSPIVGANYNEQFF.

The rearrangement links TRBV7-9 to TRBJ2-2; 11 positions agree with TRBD2. V gave up 5 bases and J gave up 7 bases; unmatched junction bases: 9. Germline loops: CDR1 SEHNR, CDR2 FQNEAQ (reference sequence). This CDR3 spans 16 amino acids. In DNA form, the CDR3 reads TGTGCCAGCAGCCCTCCTAGCGGGAGGCCCGGCGGGGAGCTGTTTTTT. It yields the protein CASSPPSGRPGGELFF.

This sequence joins TRBV28 and TRBJ2-2; D ambiguous. The CDR3 has 12 residues. Trimming removed 7 bases from V and 5 bases from J, with 8 bases in between. Germline V CDR1 and CDR2: MDHEN, SYDVKM. CDR3 coding DNA: TGTGCCAGCACGCCGAGGACCGGGGAGCTGTTTTTT. Translated: CASTPRTGELFF.

V usage is TRBV20-1 and J usage is TRBJ2-1; TRBD1 aligns across 8 bases. CDR1 is DFQATT, CDR2 SNEGSKA, per germline (reference sequence). There are 11 residues in the CDR3. Unmatched junction bases numbered 8, after V lost 5 bases and J lost 14 bases. The CDR3 is CSAVGQGEKFF. The CDR3 DNA follows: TGCAGTGCTGTCGGACAGGGCGAAAAGTTCTTC.

The genes are TRBV1 and TRBJ2-3; the DNA was not compared with TRBD2, the D call given in the table. TRBV1 is a known pseudogene. CDR3 size: 17 residues. CDR3: CTSSQDQGSGRTDTQYF. The CDR3 DNA follows: TGCACCAGCAGCCAAGATCAGGGTAGCGGACGCACAGATACGCAGTATTTT.

The V call is TRBV5-1, the J call TRBJ2-7; a weak D match, TRBD1 (5 bases). The CDR3 loop spans 13 amino acids. Germline V gene sequence: CDR1 SGHRS, CDR2 YFSETQ. The V end lost 0 bases, the J end lost 7 bases, and 11 bases lay between the germline ends. CDR3 loop: CASSLGTFGEQYF. The CDR3 nucleotides read TGCGCCAGCAGCTTGGGGACATTCGGAGAGCAGTACTTC.

Written as DNA, the CDR3 is TGCGCCAGCAGCCAAGAACGGGACAGGGTCTTCGAGCAGTACTTC. It yields the protein CASSQERDRVFEQYF. This rearrangement joins TRBV4-3 to TRBJ2-7, with 9 bases identical to TRBD1. After removal of 0 bases from V and 6 bases from J, the junction contained 6 bases not matched to a gene. CDR3 length: 15 residues. Germline lookup yields CDR1 LGHNA and CDR2 YSLEER.

This clone has just one count. J is TRBJ2-5 and V is TRBV2; D unclear. The germline V gene encodes CDR1 SNHLY and CDR2 FYNNEI. Between the trimmed V and J ends, which lost 8 bases and 5 bases, there was a span of 12 bases. The CDR3 extends over 12 amino acids. The CDR3 bases are TGTGCCAGCCGTCTGAGTGGTGAGACCCAGTACTTC. Translated, it gives CASRLSGETQYF.

This rearrangement joins TRBV5-1 to TRBJ2-2, with a tentative D call TRBD1 (5 bases). Trimming removed 3 bases at V and 1 base at J, with 16 bases between. CDR3 size: 17 residues. Per the germline V gene, CDR1 is SGHRS and CDR2 is YFSETQ. The DNA of the CDR3 is TGCGCCAGCAGCTCCCTAGGGTCCAGGGTGAACACCGGGGAGCTGTTTTTT. This gives the protein CASSSLGSRVNTGELFF.

The rearrangement links TRBV27 to TRBJ2-5; D unclear. Per the germline V gene, CDR1 is MNHEY and CDR2 is SMNVEV (reference sequence). V was cut by 4 bases and J by 2 bases, with 11 bases left in between. The CDR3 spans 14 residues. Here the CDR3 DNA reads TGTGCCAGCAGTTCTTTTGCGGATCAAGAGACCCAGTACTTC. It specifies CASSSFADQETQYF.

The chain is built from TRBV10-3 and TRBJ1-1; 9 nucleotides align to TRBD1. V shed 4 bases and J 4 bases; nucleotides not matched to a gene: 7. Germline values: CDR1 ENHRY, CDR2 SYGVKD. This CDR3 region has 15 residues. The CDR3 DNA sequence: TGTGCCATCAGTGGGGGACAGGGAGTACGCACTGAAGCTTTCTTT. Translated: CAISGGQGVRTEAFF.